The entry below describes one TCR beta chain. Primers for the PCR totalled 60 Vbeta and 13 Jbeta. Sequenced by immunoSEQ multiplex PCR; TCRdb stores in-frame clones only, minus some. The sample shows 95,000 to 150,000 clones, 80% of them seen only once. The donors were healthy bone marrow donors. The data belong to a study of cytomegalovirus exposure and HLA in healthy donors. Germline V gives CDR1 ENHRY, CDR2 SYGVKD. Between the trimmed V and J ends, which lost 3 bases and 0 bases, there was a span of 8 bases. The CDR3 extends over 14 amino acids. V gene TRBV10-3 combines with J gene TRBJ1-1; D gene unclear. This receptor was taken from a female donor in good health and CMV-seropositive. Sequenced: PBMCs. In nucleotides, the CDR3 is TGTGCCATCAGTGACCCGGGAATGAACACTGAAGCTTTCTTT. Protein sequence: CAISDPGMNTEAFF.